This T cell receptor beta chain was retrieved from a study of metastatic and nonmetastatic thyroid tumors. No treatment had been given to any patient before thyroid surgery. Germline V gene lookup returns CDR1 SQVTM and CDR2 ANQGSEA. This CDR3 is built from 13 residues. Trimming shortened V by 4 bases and J by 9 bases, and 19 bases separated the two germline ends. General study points: Reportedly, malignant thyroid tumors had significantly higher TCR beta diversity than benign nodules, in blood and tumor.

From the PCR reads, TCRdb re-called clones with MiXCR. The table includes about 40,000 clones, 10% to 12% detected once. This clone was detected many times. Its matching antigen is unknown. V is TRBV29-1 and J is TRBJ2-7, with D uncertain. The TCR was taken from a female donor with papillary thyroid cancer or a benign thyroid nodule (not recorded which). Some clones in this sample may be carry-over from other donors' samples. The sequenced sample consisted of blood. The CDR3 loop reads CSVGALLERRQYF. CDR3 sequence (DNA): TGCAGCGTTGGGGCTCTTTTGGAGCGACGGCAGTACTTC.